This TCR beta chain came from a study of T cells after posttransplantation cyclophosphamide. Study results and limitations: Recipient CMV seropositivity and CMV reactivation strongly tracked TRB clonality.

A marrow graft followed busulfan-fludarabine conditioning, with cyclophosphamide on days +3 and +4. Only in-frame clones appear in the TCRdb table, and some are missing; sequencing was by immunoSEQ multiplex PCR. The sample includes 7,000 to 9,000 clones, none of them occurring once. This clone ranks as hyperexpanded. Its antigen is currently unknown. This CDR3 has 15 amino acids. The ends were cut back, 5 bases at V and 0 bases at J, with 10 bases in the middle. Per germline, CDR1 SEHNR and CDR2 FQNEAQ (reference sequence). Sample: PBMCs, taken after allogeneic stem cell transplant with posttransplant cyclophosphamide. The clonotype was recovered from a female patient between 50 and 59 years old who received an allogeneic stem cell transplant from a related donor, was CMV-positive, and had no GVHD. The graft donor may have given rise to some T cells. V and J are TRBV7-9 and TRBJ1-4; D possibly corresponds to TRBD1 (6 bases). CDR3 sequence: CASSPRTATNEKLFF. The DNA of the CDR3 is TGTGCCAGCAGCCCGAGGACAGCAACTAATGAAAAACTGTTTTTT. The full variable domain, in which reference TRBV7-9 and TRBJ1-4 provide the parts outside the CDR3, is DTGVSQNPRHKITKRGQNVTFRCDPISEHNRLYWYRQTLGQGPEFLTYFQNEAQLEKSRLLSDRFSAERPKGSFSTLEIQRTEQGDSAMYLCASSPRTATNEKLFFGSGTQLSVL.